This TCR beta chain was identified in a study of blood T cell repertoires in COVID-19. For the study at large: Whether acute or convalescent, the COVID-19 samples came from the United States, Italy and Spain.

TCRdb's table, derived via immunoSEQ multiplex PCR, lists solely in-frame clones and lacks some. The table includes 350,000 to 450,000 clones, 80% to 90% detected once. The CDR3 runs to 14 residues. V dropped 1 base and J dropped 1 base, with 8 bases sitting between them. Germline CDR1 reads MGHRA; CDR2 reads YSYEKL. J is TRBJ2-7 and V is TRBV4-1; possible D gene TRBD1, 6 bases. Sequenced material: peripheral blood. The sequence was obtained from a man aged 40-55 years with acute or convalescent COVID-19. The CDR3 loop reads CASSQGQESYEQYF. CDR3 DNA: TGCGCCAGCAGCCAAGGACAGGAGTCCTACGAGCAGTACTTC.